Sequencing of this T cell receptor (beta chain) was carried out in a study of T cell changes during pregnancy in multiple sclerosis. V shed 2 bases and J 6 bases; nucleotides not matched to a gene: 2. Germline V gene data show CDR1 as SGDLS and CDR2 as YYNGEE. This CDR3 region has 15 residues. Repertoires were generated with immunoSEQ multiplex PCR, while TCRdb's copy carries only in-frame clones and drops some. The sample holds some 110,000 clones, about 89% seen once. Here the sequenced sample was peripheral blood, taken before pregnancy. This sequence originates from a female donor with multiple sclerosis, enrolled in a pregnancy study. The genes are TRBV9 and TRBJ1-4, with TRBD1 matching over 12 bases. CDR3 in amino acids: CASSVGTGGDEKLFF. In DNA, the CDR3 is TGTGCCAGCAGCGTGGGGACAGGGGGCGATGAAAAACTGTTTTTT.